The subject of this entry is one T cell receptor (beta chain). The clone's antigen remains unknown. It has no much larger one-base neighbor in the sample; base qualities were not kept. The time point label, as the study defines it: about 28 days (+/-7) after the second vaccine dose. AZD1222 recipients given second doses at about 4 weeks or at about 12 weeks were pooled, since spike-specific TCR depth and breadth were not found to differ between the two schedules. Vaccinee samples were obtained from the UK trials COV001 and COV002, which included a single-blind randomized controlled phase 2/3 trial of AZD1222 (ChAdOx1 nCoV-19) in healthy adults. Trial participant PBMC samples were collected at day 0 and day 28 after the second dose for TCRbeta chain sequencing. This entry belongs to a study of T cell responses to AZD1222 COVID-19 vaccine (dated by TCRdb to about 2021). Concerning the study at large: TCR sequencing covered some 250 trial participants: 200 to 220 given two doses of AZD1222 and approximately 26 given two doses of MenACWY control vaccine. Trial participants were enrolled by age into 18-55, 56-69 and 70-plus year subgroups, with roughly 160, 29 and 62 TCR-sequenced participants respectively.

Overall study results and their limits: CD4 TCRs associated with the vaccine covered the entire spike protein, and the dominant responses were in regions 160-218 and 743-854. Participants were mostly white British and included more females than males, and it was suggested by the authors that clonal diversity may have been underestimated. Nearly half of unique spike-specific TCRs reportedly recognized epitopes outside regions mutated in the B.1.351 and B.1.1.7 variants. Only a handful of AZD1222 recipients were SARS-CoV-2 seropositive at baseline, limiting conclusions about previously exposed vaccinees. In the small 56-69-year group, the increase in depth fell short of significance, most likely because of low power. Because no samples from the day 14 peak response were available, repertoires could be characterized only after the peak T cell response. After two AZD1222 doses, spike-specific TCR breadth and depth were significantly higher than at day 0 and than in MenACWY recipients.

The CDR3 regions of human TCRbeta chains were analyzed by immunosequencing. The original methods were these. TCRs in the repertoires were compared against a reference library of SARS-CoV-2-specific TCRs that had been generated with the MIRA antigen-specificity platform. Breadth meant the fraction of unique TCRs that were SARS-CoV-2-associated, whereas depth meant the fraction of total T cells that were SARS-CoV-2-associated. Using the MIRA data, each spike-specific TCR was assigned both to the spike region to which the TCR was reactive and to a CD4 or CD8 class. Log10-transformed breadth and depth values were compared by one-way ANOVA with Sidak's multiple comparisons tests. The immuneACCESS repertoire file appears here via TCRdb, limited to in-frame rearrangements. These files lack a portion of the clones; in checked studies, under half of the deficit traces to unresolved V genes, and the cause of the others is not known. The V and J calls and clone size were taken over from that table, and D and trimming were inferred from the DNA. Present in this sample are about 99,000 clones, just over 90% of which were seen just once. The biggest ten clones account for just over 8% of the sample.

The sequence was obtained from an adult who received the AZD1222 COVID-19 vaccine. The specimen comprised peripheral blood, sampled 28 days after the second AZD1222 dose.

Read as DNA, the sequence is TGTGCCAGCTCACCACCGTCCCAGTTCGGAAACACCATATATTTT. This is translated as CASSPPSQFGNTIYF. Recombination joined TRBV18 with TRBJ1-3; no D segment can be confidently identified. Looking up the germline V gene yields CDR1 KGHSH and CDR2 LQKENI. V loses 0 bases, J loses 4 bases, and the germline ends lie 10 bases apart. The CDR3 goes from the cysteine to the phenylalanine over 15 residues. The DNA shown is the 45-base CDR3, in frame from base 1.